This TCR beta chain was captured by sequencing in a study of graft-versus-host responses after intestinal transplantation. Study information: Recipients were all induced with anti-thymocyte globulin, then given tacrolimus and steroids for about 3 years.

Data came from immunoSEQ multiplex PCR; TCRdb stores just in-frame clones and leaves some out. Altogether about 64,000 clones are present, around 90% being singletons, with the ten largest covering 6.7%. This clone was counted a single time. Germline assignment: CDR1 GTSNPN and CDR2 SVGIG (reference sequence). V shed 4 bases, J shed 2 bases, and the junction held 6 bases outside the gene matches. The CDR3 is made up of 16 amino acids. This chain uses TRBV30 with TRBJ2-6, with TRBD1 identical over 9 bases. Source: bone marrow, taken approximately 740 days after intestinal transplantation. The clonotype comes from a human patient who received an intestinal transplant, so some T cells may come from the graft donor. This CDR3 reads CAWNRDRVAGANVLTF. The CDR3 DNA reads TGTGCCTGGAACCGGGACAGGGTAGCTGGGGCCAACGTCCTGACTTTC.